This entry features one T cell receptor beta chain sequence. Cohort allocation depended upon clinical history that participants reported. It was within 2 weeks before study entry that exposed participants met a COVID-19 case. The data were taken from a study of blood T cell repertoires in COVID-19. Study context: PBMCs, B-cell-depleted T cells, or T cells provided the cDNA or gDNA that made up the material.

Trimming at V came to 2 bases and at J to 2 bases, leaving 6 bases not matched to a gene. Germline assignment: CDR1 SGHNT and CDR2 YENEEA. CDR3 length equals 17 residues. Authors' analysis steps: From reference gene primer amplification, estimates of nucleated cell counts were derived. Here immunoSEQ multiplex PCR was the method, and the copy in TCRdb shows in-frame clones only, minus some. V and J calls plus clone size are reproduced from that table; the DNA served to infer D and trimming. The profile shows approximately 250,000 clones, approximately 89% of them singletons. This TCR derives from a woman between 40 and 55 years old who had been exposed to COVID-19. Input material: PBMCs or T cells enriched from blood (not recorded which). The rearrangement uses TRBV11-3 and TRBJ2-6; TRBD1 agrees at 7 bases. The DNA for the CDR3 is TGTGCCAGCAGCTTAAGACAGGGAAGTCCTGGGGCCAACGTCCTGACTTTC. Its translation: CASSLRQGSPGANVLTF.